The source of this T cell receptor (beta chain) is a study of blood T cell repertoires in COVID-19. At the level of the study: Sites across the United States, Italy and Spain contributed samples from acute and convalescent COVID-19. Sample material is recorded as cDNA or gDNA derived from T cells, B-cell-depleted T cells, or PBMCs.

V lost 0 bases and J 4 bases, leaving 14 bases between the germline ends. The CDR3 loop spans 15 amino acids. Germline V CDR1 and CDR2: SGHNT, YYREEE (reference sequence). Authors' analysis steps: How many nucleated cells were present was estimated from reference gene primer amplification. TCRdb's table, derived via immunoSEQ multiplex PCR, lists solely in-frame clones and lacks some. Clone size and the V and J calls come from that table; the DNA yielded D and trimming. The table shows about 320,000 clones, with 70% to 90% occurring only once. The material sequenced was peripheral blood. The chain employs TRBV5-4 and TRBJ2-7; possible D gene TRBD1, 7 bases. The receptor was isolated from a human donor in a cohort sampled during active COVID-19. CDR3 region: CASSLGRGAWYEQYF. CDR3 DNA sequence: TGTGCCAGCAGCTTGGGCAGGGGGGCTTGGTACGAGCAGTACTTC.